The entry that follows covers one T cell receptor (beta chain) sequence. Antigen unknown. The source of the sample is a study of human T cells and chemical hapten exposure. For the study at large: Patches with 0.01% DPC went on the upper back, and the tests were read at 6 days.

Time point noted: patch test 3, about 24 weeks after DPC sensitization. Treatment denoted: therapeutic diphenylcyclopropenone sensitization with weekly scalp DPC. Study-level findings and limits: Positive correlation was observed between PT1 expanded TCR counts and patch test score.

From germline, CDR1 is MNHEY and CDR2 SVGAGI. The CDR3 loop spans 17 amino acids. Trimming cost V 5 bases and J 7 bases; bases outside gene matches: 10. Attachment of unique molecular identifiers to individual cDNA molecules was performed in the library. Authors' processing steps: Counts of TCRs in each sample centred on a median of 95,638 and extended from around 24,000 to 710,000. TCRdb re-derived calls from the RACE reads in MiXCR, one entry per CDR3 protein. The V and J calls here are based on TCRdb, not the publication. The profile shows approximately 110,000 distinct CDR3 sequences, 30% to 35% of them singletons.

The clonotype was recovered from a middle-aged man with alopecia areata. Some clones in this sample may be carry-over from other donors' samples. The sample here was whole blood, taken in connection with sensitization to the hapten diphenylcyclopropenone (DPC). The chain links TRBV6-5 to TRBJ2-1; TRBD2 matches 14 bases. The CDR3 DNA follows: TGTGCCAGCAGTCTAGTAATGGGACTAGCGGGGGTAAATGAGCAGTTCTTC. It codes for CASSLVMGLAGVNEQFF.